The sequence of this TCR beta chain was determined in a study of PD-L1 blockade in urothelial cancer. Assay: immunoSEQ multiplex PCR; the TCRdb copy retains only in-frame clones and omits some. Of roughly 100,000 clones listed, approximately 85% are singletons. The sequence derives from a man between 50 and 59 years old with urothelial cancer. The input for sequencing was PBMCs, taken around atezolizumab (anti-PD-L1) treatment.

This CDR3 reads CASSFAGTTQETQYF. The DNA for the CDR3 is TGTGCCAGCAGTTTCGCGGGGACTACTCAAGAGACCCAGTACTTC. The chain employs TRBV27 and TRBJ2-5; 7 bases are shared with TRBD2. From germline, CDR1 is MNHEY and CDR2 SMNVEV (reference sequence). The CDR3 spans 15 residues. The trim removed 3 bases at V and 2 bases at J, leaving 6 bases unmatched.